This T cell receptor (beta chain) was recovered during a study of cytomegalovirus exposure and HLA in healthy donors. The PCR contained 60 Vbeta and 13 Jbeta primers. TCRdb's table, derived via immunoSEQ multiplex PCR, lists solely in-frame clones and lacks some. This table holds around 150,000 clones, about 85% found once. With respect to this clone: Its antigen is unidentified.

Notes on the study in general: In a later analysis, most CMV-associated TCR beta chains appeared HLA-restricted. Follow-up analysis later connected one missense variant in DCLRE1C with trimming of TCR beta V- and J-genes. In an earlier analysis, productive rearrangement rates for most beta V segments clustered near 87% or 30%. When a later analysis was performed, an Asian-associated ancestry cluster reportedly had fewer N-insertions than the approximately 700-donor mean.

The receptor's source is a boy under 10 years old in good health and CMV-seronegative. The sequenced material came from PBMCs.

CDR3 in amino acids: CASSESSGPSTDTQYF. CDR3 coding DNA: TGCGCCAGCAGTGAGTCTAGCGGGCCTAGCACAGATACGCAGTATTTT. The chain recombines TRBV10-2 with TRBJ2-3; TRBD2 matches 7 bases. The J segment lost 0 bases and the V segment lost 0 bases, leaving 3 bases of the junction unmatched. CDR1 is WSHSY and CDR2 is SAAADI in the germline V gene. The CDR3 runs to 16 residues.